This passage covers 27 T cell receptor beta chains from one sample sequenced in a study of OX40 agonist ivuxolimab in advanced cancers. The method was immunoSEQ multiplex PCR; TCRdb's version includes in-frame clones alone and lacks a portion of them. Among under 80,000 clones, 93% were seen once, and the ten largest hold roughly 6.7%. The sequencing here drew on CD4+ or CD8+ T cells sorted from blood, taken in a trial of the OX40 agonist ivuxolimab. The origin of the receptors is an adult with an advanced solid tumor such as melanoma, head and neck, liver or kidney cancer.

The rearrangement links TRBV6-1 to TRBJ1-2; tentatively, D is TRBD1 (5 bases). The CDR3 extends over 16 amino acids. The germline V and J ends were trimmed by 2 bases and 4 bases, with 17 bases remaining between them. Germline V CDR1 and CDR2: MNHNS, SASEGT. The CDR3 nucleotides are TGTGCCAGCAGTGAATTGGGGCTACAGGATCCCTATGGCTACACCTTC. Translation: CASSELGLQDPYGYTF.

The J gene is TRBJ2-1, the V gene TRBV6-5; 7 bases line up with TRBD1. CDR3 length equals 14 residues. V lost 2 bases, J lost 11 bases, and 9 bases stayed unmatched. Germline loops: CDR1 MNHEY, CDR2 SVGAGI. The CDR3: CASSYAEETGKQFF. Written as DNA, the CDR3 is TGTGCCAGCAGTTACGCCGAAGAGACAGGGAAGCAGTTCTTC.

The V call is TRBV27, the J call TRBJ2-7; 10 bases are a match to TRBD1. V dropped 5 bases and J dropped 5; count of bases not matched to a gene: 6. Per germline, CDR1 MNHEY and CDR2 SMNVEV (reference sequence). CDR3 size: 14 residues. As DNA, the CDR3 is TGTGCCAGCAGTCCTTGGGACAGGGGAAACGAGCAGTACTTC. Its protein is CASSPWDRGNEQYF.

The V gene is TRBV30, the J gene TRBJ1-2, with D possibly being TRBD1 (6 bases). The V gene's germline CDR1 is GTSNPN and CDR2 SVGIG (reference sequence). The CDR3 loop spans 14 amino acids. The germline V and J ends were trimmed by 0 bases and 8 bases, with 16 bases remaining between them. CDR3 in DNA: TGTGCCTGGAGTGTAAGGCGGGGGGCAGGCGGCTACACCTTC. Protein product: CAWSVRRGAGGYTF.

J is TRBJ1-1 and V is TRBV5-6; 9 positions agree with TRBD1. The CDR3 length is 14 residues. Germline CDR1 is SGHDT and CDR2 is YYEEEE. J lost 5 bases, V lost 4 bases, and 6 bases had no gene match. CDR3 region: CASSLGQGRTEAFF. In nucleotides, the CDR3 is TGTGCCAGCAGCCTGGGACAGGGTCGGACTGAAGCTTTCTTT.

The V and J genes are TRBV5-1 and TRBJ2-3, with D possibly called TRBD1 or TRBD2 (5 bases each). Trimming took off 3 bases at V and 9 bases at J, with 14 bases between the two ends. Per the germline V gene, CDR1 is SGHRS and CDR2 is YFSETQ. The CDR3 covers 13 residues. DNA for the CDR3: TGCGCCAGCAGCTCGGGGCCTGAAGGCACGCAGTATTTT. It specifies CASSSGPEGTQYF.

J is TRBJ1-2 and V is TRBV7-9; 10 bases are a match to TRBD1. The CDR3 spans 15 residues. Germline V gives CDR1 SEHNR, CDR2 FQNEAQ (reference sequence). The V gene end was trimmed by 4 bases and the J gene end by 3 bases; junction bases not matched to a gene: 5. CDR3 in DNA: TGTGCCAGCAGCTCCTCGACAGGGGGCGACTATGGCTACACCTTC. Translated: CASSSSTGGDYGYTF.

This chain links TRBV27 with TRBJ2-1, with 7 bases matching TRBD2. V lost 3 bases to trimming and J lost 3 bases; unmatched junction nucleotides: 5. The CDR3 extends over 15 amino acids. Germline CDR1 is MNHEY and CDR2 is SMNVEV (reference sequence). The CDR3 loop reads CASSFLTGGYNEQFF. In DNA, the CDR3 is TGTGCCAGCAGTTTCTTAACGGGAGGCTACAATGAGCAGTTCTTC.

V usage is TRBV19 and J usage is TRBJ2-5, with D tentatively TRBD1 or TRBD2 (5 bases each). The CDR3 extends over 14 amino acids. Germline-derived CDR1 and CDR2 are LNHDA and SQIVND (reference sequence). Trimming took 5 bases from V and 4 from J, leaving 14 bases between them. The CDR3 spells CASSPTGATETQYF. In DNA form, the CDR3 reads TGTGCCAGTAGTCCTACCGGGGCAACAGAGACCCAGTACTTC.

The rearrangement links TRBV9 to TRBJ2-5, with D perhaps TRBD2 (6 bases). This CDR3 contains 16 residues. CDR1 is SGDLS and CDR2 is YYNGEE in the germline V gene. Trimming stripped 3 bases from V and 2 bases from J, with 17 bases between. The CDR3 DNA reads TGTGCCAGCAGCGCGGGAGAGAACGCGGTTCAAGAGACCCAGTACTTC. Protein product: CASSAGENAVQETQYF.

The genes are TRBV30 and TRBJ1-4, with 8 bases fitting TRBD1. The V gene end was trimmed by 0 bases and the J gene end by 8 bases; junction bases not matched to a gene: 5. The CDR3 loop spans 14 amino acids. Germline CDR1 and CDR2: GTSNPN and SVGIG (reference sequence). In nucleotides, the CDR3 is TGTGCCTGGAGTGTCGGACAGGGCGAGGAAAAACTGTTTTTT. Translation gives CAWSVGQGEEKLFF.

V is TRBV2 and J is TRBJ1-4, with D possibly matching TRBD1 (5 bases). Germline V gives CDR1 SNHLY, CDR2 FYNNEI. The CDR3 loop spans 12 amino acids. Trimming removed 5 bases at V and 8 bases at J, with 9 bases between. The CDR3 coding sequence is TGTGCCAGCAGTCAATGGGGGGAAAAACTGTTTTTT. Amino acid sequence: CASSQWGEKLFF.

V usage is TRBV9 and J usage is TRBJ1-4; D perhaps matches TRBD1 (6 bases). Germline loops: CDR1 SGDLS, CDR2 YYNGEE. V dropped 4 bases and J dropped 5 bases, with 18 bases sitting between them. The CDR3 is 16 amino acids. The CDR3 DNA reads TGTGCCAGCAGCACCCACCCCGGGGGGGCAAATGAAAAACTGTTTTTT. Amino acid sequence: CASSTHPGGANEKLFF.

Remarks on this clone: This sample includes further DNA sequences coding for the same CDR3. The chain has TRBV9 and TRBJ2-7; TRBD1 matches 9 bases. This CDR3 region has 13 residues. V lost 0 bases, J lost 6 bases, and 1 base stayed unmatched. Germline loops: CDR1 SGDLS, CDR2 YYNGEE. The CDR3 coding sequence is TGTGCCAGCAGCGTAGTGACAGGGGGCGAGCAGTACTTC. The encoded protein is CASSVVTGGEQYF.

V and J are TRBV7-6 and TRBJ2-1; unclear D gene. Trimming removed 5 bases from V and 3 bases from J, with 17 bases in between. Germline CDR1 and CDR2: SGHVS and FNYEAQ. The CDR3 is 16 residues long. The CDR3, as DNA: TGTGCCAGCAGCCAAACGACCACCACAAACTACAATGAGCAGTTCTTC. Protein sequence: CASSQTTTTNYNEQFF.

CDR3 residues: CAISESTLGGDEQFF. CDR3 DNA sequence: TGTGCCATCAGTGAGTCCACCTTAGGGGGTGATGAGCAGTTCTTC. The V call is TRBV10-3, the J call TRBJ2-1, with D possibly matching TRBD1 (6 bases). CDR1 and CDR2 from the germline V gene are ENHRY and SYGVKD. The V and J ends lost 0 bases and 8 bases respectively, with 14 bases between them. This CDR3 region has 15 residues.

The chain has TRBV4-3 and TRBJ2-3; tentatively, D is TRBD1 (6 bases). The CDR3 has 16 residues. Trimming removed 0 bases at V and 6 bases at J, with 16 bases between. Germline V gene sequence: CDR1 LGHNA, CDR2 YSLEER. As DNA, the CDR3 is TGCGCCAGCAGCCAAGATCGACAGGCCGGGCCGGATACGCAGTATTTT. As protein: CASSQDRQAGPDTQYF.

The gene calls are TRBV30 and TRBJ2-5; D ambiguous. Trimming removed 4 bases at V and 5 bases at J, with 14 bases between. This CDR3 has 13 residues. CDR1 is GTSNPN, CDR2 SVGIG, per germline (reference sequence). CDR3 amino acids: CAWTDEVEETQYF. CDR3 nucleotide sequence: TGTGCCTGGACGGACGAGGTAGAGGAGACCCAGTACTTC. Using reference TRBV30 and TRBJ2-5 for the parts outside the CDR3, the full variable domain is SQTIHQWPATLVQPVGSPLSLECTVEGTSNPNLYWYRQAAGRGLQLLFYSVGIGQISSEVPQNLSASRPQDRQFILSSKKLLLSDSGFYLCAWTDEVEETQYFGPGTRLLVL.

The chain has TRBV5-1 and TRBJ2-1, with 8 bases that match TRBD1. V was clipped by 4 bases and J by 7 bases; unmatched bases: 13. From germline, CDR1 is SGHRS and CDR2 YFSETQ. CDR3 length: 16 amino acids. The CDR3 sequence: CASSKDREAGKNEQFF. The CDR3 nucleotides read TGCGCCAGCAGCAAGGACAGGGAAGCCGGCAAGAATGAGCAGTTCTTC.

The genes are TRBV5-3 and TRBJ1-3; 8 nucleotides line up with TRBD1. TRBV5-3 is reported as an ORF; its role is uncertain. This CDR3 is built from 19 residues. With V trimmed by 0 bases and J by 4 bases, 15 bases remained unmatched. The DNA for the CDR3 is TGTGCCAGAAGCTTGGATCGTAGACAGGGGCAAATGGCCGGAAACACCATATATTTT. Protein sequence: CARSLDRRQGQMAGNTIYF.

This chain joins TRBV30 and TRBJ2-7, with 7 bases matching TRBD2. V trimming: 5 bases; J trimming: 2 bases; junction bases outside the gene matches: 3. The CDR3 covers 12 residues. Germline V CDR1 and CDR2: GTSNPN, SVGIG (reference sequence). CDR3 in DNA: TGTGCCTGGGACGGACTAGCCTACGAGCAGTACTTC. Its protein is CAWDGLAYEQYF.

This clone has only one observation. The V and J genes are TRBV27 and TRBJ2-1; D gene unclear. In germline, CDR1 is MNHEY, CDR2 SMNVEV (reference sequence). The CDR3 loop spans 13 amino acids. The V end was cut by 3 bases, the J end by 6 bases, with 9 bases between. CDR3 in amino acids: CASSFAGSNEQFF. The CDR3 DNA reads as TGTGCCAGCAGTTTCGCCGGCTCCAATGAGCAGTTCTTC.

The CDR3 DNA reads as TGTGCCAGCAGTTTGACAGGGTTAGAGCAGTACTTC. This translates into CASSLTGLEQYF. The chain links TRBV27 to TRBJ2-7; 7 positions match TRBD1. Germline values: CDR1 MNHEY, CDR2 SMNVEV (reference sequence). Trimming removed 3 bases from V and 7 bases from J; junction bases left unmatched: 3. CDR3 length: 12 residues.

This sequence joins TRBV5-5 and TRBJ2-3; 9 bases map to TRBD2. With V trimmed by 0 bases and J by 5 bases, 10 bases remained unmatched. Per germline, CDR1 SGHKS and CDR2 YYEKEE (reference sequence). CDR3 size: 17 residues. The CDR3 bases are TGTGCCAGCAGCTTGGCTAGCGGGGAATATCTGGGAGATACGCAGTATTTT. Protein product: CASSLASGEYLGDTQYF.

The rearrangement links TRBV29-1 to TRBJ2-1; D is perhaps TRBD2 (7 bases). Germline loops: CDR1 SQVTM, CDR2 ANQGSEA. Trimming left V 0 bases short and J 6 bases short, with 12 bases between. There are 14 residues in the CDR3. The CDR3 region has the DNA TGCAGCGTTGAAGAGGGGGGGCCGGGCAATGAGCAGTTCTTC. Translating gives CSVEEGGPGNEQFF.

The CDR3 DNA reads as TGTGCCTGGCGTTATGGCTACACCTTC. It specifies CAWRYGYTF. V and J are TRBV30 and TRBJ1-2; D not resolved. Germline V gene lookup returns CDR1 GTSNPN and CDR2 SVGIG (reference sequence). V was shortened by 5 bases and J by 5 bases, with 3 bases between the two germline ends. CDR3 length equals 9 residues.

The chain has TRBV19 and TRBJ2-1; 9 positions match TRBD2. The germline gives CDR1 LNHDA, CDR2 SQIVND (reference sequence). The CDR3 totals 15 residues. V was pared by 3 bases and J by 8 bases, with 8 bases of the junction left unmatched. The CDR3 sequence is CASSILSGRGDEQFF. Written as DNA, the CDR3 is TGTGCCAGTAGTATCCTTAGCGGGAGAGGTGATGAGCAGTTCTTC. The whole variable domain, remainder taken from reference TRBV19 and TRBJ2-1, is DGGITQSPKYLFRKEGQNVTLSCEQNLNHDAMYWYRQDPGQGLRLIYYSQIVNDFQKGDIAEGYSVSREKKESFPLTVTSAQKNPTAFYLCASSILSGRGDEQFFGPGTRLTVL.